The next 27 T cell receptor beta chains were all read from a single sample in a study of shared clonotypes between healthy human individuals. It was CD45RO-negative cells, positively selected for CCR7, that made up naive CD8 cells, with terminally differentiated effector memory CD45RA+ cells excluded. The method was immunoSEQ multiplex PCR; TCRdb's version includes in-frame clones alone and lacks a portion of them. The sample holds approximately 2,000,000 clones, just over 90% seen once. Specimen: naive CD8+ T cells from PBMCs. Receptors were obtained from a young man in good health. Some clones in this sample may be carry-over from other donors' samples.

The J gene is TRBJ1-2, the V gene TRBV19, with D possibly TRBD1 on 6 matching bases. The CDR3 consists of 14 residues. Germline CDR1 is LNHDA and CDR2 is SQIVND (reference sequence). Trimming pared 8 bases from V and 7 bases from J, leaving 20 bases between. This CDR3 reads CASLDQGQRGGYTF. The DNA for the CDR3 is TGTGCCAGTCTCGATCAGGGACAAAGGGGTGGCTACACCTTC.

The V call is TRBV28, the J call TRBJ1-2; D possibly corresponds to TRBD1 (6 bases). Germline CDR1 is MDHEN and CDR2 is SYDVKM. V gave up 5 bases and J gave up 3 bases, with 13 bases separating them. The CDR3 sequence is 14 residues long. This CDR3 reads CASSSEPGDYGYTF. The CDR3 nucleotides read TGTGCCAGCAGTAGTGAACCAGGGGACTATGGCTACACCTTC.

The V and J genes are TRBV9 and TRBJ2-1; TRBD1 agrees at 8 bases. The J segment lost 1 base and the V segment lost 4 bases, leaving 4 bases of the junction unmatched. Germline CDR1 is SGDLS and CDR2 is YYNGEE. This CDR3 has 15 amino acids. The DNA of the CDR3 is TGTGCCAGCAGCACAACAGGGGGATCCTACAATGAGCAGTTCTTC. Protein product: CASSTTGGSYNEQFF.

The chain recombines TRBV14 with TRBJ2-1; TRBD2 matches 11 bases. CDR3 length: 15 residues. CDR1 is SGHDN and CDR2 is FVKESK in the germline V gene. The J segment lost 10 bases and the V segment lost 4 bases, leaving 9 bases of the junction unmatched. CDR3 sequence (DNA): TGTGCCAGCAGCCTAGCGGGAGGGCCGGGAAGCGAGCAGTTCTTC. Translated: CASSLAGGPGSEQFF. The whole variable domain, filled in from reference TRBV14 and TRBJ2-1, reads EAGVTQFPSHSVIEKGQTVTLRCDPISGHDNLYWYRRVMGKEIKFLLHFVKESKQDESGMPNNRFLAERTGGTYSTLKVQPAELEDSGVYFCASSLAGGPGSEQFFGPGTRLTVL.

This clone has more than one count but fewer than ten. The chain links TRBV28 to TRBJ2-7; D not resolved. CDR3 size: 14 residues. Germline values: CDR1 MDHEN, CDR2 SYDVKM. Between the trimmed V and J ends, which lost 6 bases and 4 bases, there was a span of 16 bases. CDR3 nucleotide sequence: TGTGCCAGCAGCCGACAAAGGGTAGTATACGAGCAGTACTTC. Protein: CASSRQRVVYEQYF.

This clone was counted a few times. The identical CDR3 is also encoded by other nucleotide sequences in the sample. The rearrangement joins TRBV10-3 to TRBJ1-1, with D unclear. Trimming left V 6 bases short and J 4 bases short, with 6 bases between. There are 11 residues in the CDR3. Looked up from germline, CDR1 is ENHRY and CDR2 is SYGVKD. Written as DNA, the CDR3 is TGTGCCATCAGGGAGGGCACTGAAGCTTTCTTT. Its protein is CAIREGTEAFF.

The chain carries TRBV6-6 and TRBJ2-2, with 8 bases that match TRBD1. The trim removed 8 bases at V and 4 bases at J, leaving 9 bases unmatched. CDR1 is MNHNY and CDR2 is SVGAGI in the germline V gene (reference sequence). The length of the CDR3 is 15 residues. As DNA, the CDR3 is TGTGCCAGCGCCCCAGGGGGCGTGGTCACCGGGGAGCTGTTTTTT. Its protein product is CASAPGGVVTGELFF.

This sequence joins TRBV5-1 and TRBJ1-4, with a possible D match to TRBD1 (6 bases). Germline V gene data show CDR1 as SGHRS and CDR2 as YFSETQ. This CDR3 has 15 amino acids. V lost 8 bases and J lost 7, with 21 bases in between. CDR3 DNA: TGCGCCAGTACCCGAGGGGGGGCGCTCGGTGAAAAACTGTTTTTT. It is translated as CASTRGGALGEKLFF.

This rearrangement joins TRBV27 to TRBJ2-1; weak D call: TRBD2 (6 bases). Trimming shortened V by 4 bases and J by 4 bases, and 11 bases separated the two germline ends. The CDR3 extends over 14 amino acids. CDR1 is MNHEY and CDR2 is SMNVEV in the germline V gene (reference sequence). The CDR3, as DNA: TGTGCCAGCAGTTCCCGGGACTTATACAATGAGCAGTTCTTC. Translation gives CASSSRDLYNEQFF.

For this clone: Other nucleotide sequences in the sample specify the same CDR3. The chain couples TRBV9 to TRBJ2-7; TRBD2 matches at 9 bases. This CDR3 has 15 residues. Germline CDR1 and CDR2: SGDLS and YYNGEE. J was trimmed by 1 base and V by 2 bases; bases with no gene match: 4. The DNA for the CDR3 is TGTGCCAGCAGCGTCGGACTAGCGAGGTCCTACGAGCAGTACTTC. Its translation: CASSVGLARSYEQYF. The full variable domain, its missing parts supplied by reference TRBV9 and TRBJ2-7, is DSGVTQTPKHLITATGQRVTLRCSPRSGDLSVYWYQQSLDQGLQFLIQYYNGEERAKGNILERFSAQQFPDLHSELNLSSLELGDSALYFCASSVGLARSYEQYFGPGTRLTVT.

V usage is TRBV28 and J usage is TRBJ1-5; TRBD1 agrees at 8 bases. The CDR3 is made up of 15 amino acids. Germline CDR1 MDHEN, CDR2 SYDVKM. V trimming: 5 bases; J trimming: 2 bases; junction bases outside the gene matches: 5. The CDR3 here is CASSPHRGGNQPQHF. The CDR3 nucleotides read TGTGCCAGCAGTCCCCACAGGGGGGGCAATCAGCCCCAGCATTTT.

The rearrangement joins TRBV7-8 to TRBJ2-2, with 12 bases lining up with TRBD1. Germline trimming cut 2 bases from V and 6 bases from J; bases unmatched to any gene: 10. The CDR3 runs to 18 residues. Germline CDR1 is SGHVS and CDR2 is FQNEAQ. This CDR3 reads CASSLRYTGTGGPGELFF. The CDR3 DNA reads TGTGCCAGCAGCTTACGGTACACCGGGACAGGGGGCCCCGGGGAGCTGTTTTTT.

The rearrangement uses TRBV12-5 and TRBJ2-3; D is undetermined. Per the germline V gene, CDR1 is LGHNT and CDR2 is FRNRAP. V was shortened by 0 bases and J by 6 bases, with 7 bases between the two germline ends. The CDR3 is made up of 13 amino acids. The CDR3 protein is CASGLVLGDTQYF. As DNA, the CDR3 is TGTGCTAGTGGTTTGGTACTTGGTGATACGCAGTATTTT.

As DNA, the CDR3 is TGTGCCAGCAGCCCAGCCATCCGGACCTTGTCTCCCTACGAGCAGTACTTC. Translated: CASSPAIRTLSPYEQYF. The chain employs TRBV28 and TRBJ2-7; D gene ambiguous. The germline V gene encodes CDR1 MDHEN and CDR2 SYDVKM. The V and J ends lost 6 bases and 2 bases respectively, with 23 bases between them. CDR3 length: 17 residues.

The chain carries TRBV10-1 and TRBJ2-3; D unresolved. CDR1 WNHNN and CDR2 SYGVQD come from the germline V gene (reference sequence). V was shortened by 4 bases and J by 1 base, with 6 bases between the two germline ends. The CDR3 is 13 amino acids. The CDR3 sequence: CASSAVRTDTQYF. DNA for the CDR3: TGCGCCAGCAGTGCTGTCCGCACAGATACGCAGTATTTT.

V usage is TRBV4-1 and J usage is TRBJ2-7; no reliable D call. Trimming shortened V by 4 bases and J by 5 bases, and 12 bases separated the two germline ends. From germline, CDR1 is MGHRA and CDR2 YSYEKL. This CDR3 region has 13 residues. The CDR3 spells CASSLRQANEQYF. The CDR3 nucleotides read TGCGCCAGCAGCCTCCGCCAGGCAAACGAGCAGTACTTC.

Regarding this clone: Distinct nucleotide sequences in the sample also encode this CDR3. The chain links TRBV6-5 to TRBJ1-1; D is undetermined. Germline lookup yields CDR1 MNHEY and CDR2 SVGAGI. The CDR3 consists of 15 residues. V was shortened by 0 bases and J by 0 bases, with 8 bases between the two germline ends. CDR3: CASSYSDFMNTEAFF. As DNA, the CDR3 is TGTGCCAGCAGTTACTCCGACTTCATGAACACTGAAGCTTTCTTT.

This chain connects TRBV13 to TRBJ2-7; TRBD1 might be the D (6 bases). The CDR3 is made up of 13 amino acids. Trimming removed 5 bases from V and 5 bases from J, with 13 bases in between. CDR1 is PRHDT and CDR2 is FYEKMQ in the germline V gene (reference sequence). CDR3 coding DNA: TGTGCCAGCAGCCCAGAGGGGGAAGACGAGCAGTACTTC. This translates into CASSPEGEDEQYF.

This clone was detected only once. The chain links TRBV28 to TRBJ2-3; TRBD2 aligns across 13 bases. From germline, CDR1 is MDHEN and CDR2 SYDVKM. V was pared by 5 bases and J by 4 bases, with 9 bases of the junction left unmatched. There are 17 residues in the CDR3. The CDR3 DNA follows: TGTGCCAGCAGTACTCGGACTAGCGGGAGTTCCGCAGATACGCAGTATTTT. Translation gives CASSTRTSGSSADTQYF.

The chain links TRBV27 to TRBJ2-3; 11 bases align to TRBD2. The CDR3 length is 17 residues. V shed 6 bases, J shed 6 bases, and the junction held 14 bases outside the gene matches. CDR1 and CDR2 (germline): MNHEY, SMNVEV (reference sequence). This CDR3 is CASSPPAGLAGMDTQYF. DNA for the CDR3: TGTGCCAGCAGCCCCCCAGCTGGACTAGCGGGCATGGATACGCAGTATTTT.

This chain connects TRBV6-1 to TRBJ2-5; 11 positions match TRBD2. V dropped 1 base and J dropped 4; count of bases not matched to a gene: 5. Germline V gene sequence: CDR1 MNHNS, CDR2 SASEGT. CDR3 size: 16 residues. CDR3 nucleotides: TGTGCCAGCAGTGAAGAGACTAGCGGGAAAGGAGAGACCCAGTACTTC. Its protein is CASSEETSGKGETQYF.

The chain is built from TRBV6-5 and TRBJ2-7, with D maybe TRBD1 (6 bases). The length of the CDR3 is 14 residues. The V and J ends lost 4 bases and 2 bases respectively, with 12 bases between them. CDR1 is MNHEY and CDR2 is SVGAGI in the germline V gene. CDR3 DNA: TGTGCCAGCAGTTTAGGCACAGGGACCTACGAGCAGTACTTC. This encodes CASSLGTGTYEQYF.

This sequence joins TRBV28 and TRBJ2-7; D tentatively fits TRBD1 or TRBD2 (5 bases each). CDR3 length: 11 amino acids. Germline-derived CDR1 and CDR2 are MDHEN and SYDVKM. Trimming removed 10 bases at V and 5 bases at J, with 12 bases between. This CDR3 is CAIRAEDEQYF. Written as DNA, the CDR3 is TGTGCCATCAGGGCGGAGGACGAGCAGTACTTC.

V gene TRBV27 combines with J gene TRBJ2-2, with 7 bases lining up with TRBD2. The CDR3 contains 17 residues. Germline V gene lookup returns CDR1 MNHEY and CDR2 SMNVEV (reference sequence). Germline trimming cut 5 bases from V and 0 bases from J; bases unmatched to any gene: 9. The CDR3 spells CASSPTRGLANTGELFF. Written as DNA, the CDR3 is TGTGCCAGCAGTCCCACCCGAGGACTAGCGAACACCGGGGAGCTGTTTTTT.

This chain links TRBV29-1 with TRBJ1-1; 10 positions match TRBD1. Losses at the gene ends were 7 bases for V and 1 base for J; bases not matched to a gene: 6. This CDR3 has 14 residues. Germline lookup yields CDR1 SQVTM and CDR2 ANQGSEA. CDR3 sequence: CSAWTGGGNTEAFF. In DNA form, the CDR3 reads TGCAGCGCATGGACAGGGGGAGGGAACACTGAAGCTTTCTTT.

The chain carries TRBV7-2 and TRBJ1-4; no firm D call. The V and J ends lost 5 bases and 3 bases respectively, with 16 bases between them. Germline CDR1 SGHTA, CDR2 FQGNSA. The CDR3 is 16 residues long. CDR3 loop: CASSLRPPAANEKLFF. In DNA, the CDR3 is TGTGCCAGCAGCCTCAGACCGCCCGCAGCTAATGAAAAACTGTTTTTT.

This rearrangement joins TRBV7-8 to TRBJ1-2, with 7 bases identical to TRBD1. The germline CDR1 and CDR2 sequences are SGHVS and FQNEAQ. This CDR3 has 15 residues. V trimming: 4 bases; J trimming: 1 base; junction bases outside the gene matches: 6. The CDR3 region is CASSSRQGGNYGYTF. CDR3 sequence (DNA): TGTGCCAGCAGCTCTAGACAGGGTGGTAACTATGGCTACACCTTC.